The 9 T cell receptor beta chains below come from one sample, sequenced in a study of metastatic and nonmetastatic thyroid tumors (dated by TCRdb to the early 2020s). The library was made by PCR. Instrument used: Illumina HiSeq 4000. TCRdb reprocessing: public reads trimmed at Q25 with fastp, clones called with MiXCR, in-frame beta chains kept. The sample yields thousands of clones; roughly a quarter were counted once. The ten largest clones take up around 16% of the sample. No patient had received any treatment before thyroid surgery. The specimen sequenced was tumor tissue. Receptor source: a female donor with papillary thyroid cancer or a benign thyroid nodule (not recorded which). Some clones in this sample may be carry-over from other donors' samples.

This clone has a count of ten or more. The rearrangement joins TRBV19 to TRBJ2-7; D possibly uses TRBD1 or TRBD2 (5 bases each). Germline CDR1 reads LNHDA; CDR2 reads SQIVND (reference sequence). V lost 3 bases and J 5 bases, leaving 17 bases between the germline ends. The CDR3 is made up of 15 amino acids. CDR3 sequence (DNA): TGTGCCAGTAGTATCAGGGCAGGGAGTAAAGACGAGCAGTACTTC. The encoded protein is CASSIRAGSKDEQYF.

The V call is TRBV28, the J call TRBJ2-1; D is ambiguous. Trimming stripped 2 bases from V and 9 bases from J, with 14 bases between. This CDR3 is 14 amino acids long. Looked up from germline, CDR1 is MDHEN and CDR2 is SYDVKM. The CDR3 spells CASSLDVGIREQFF. CDR3 coding DNA: TGTGCCAGCAGTTTAGACGTAGGAATTCGTGAGCAGTTCTTC.

Within the sample, this clone is medium-sized. The chain is built from TRBV19 and TRBJ1-1; the D gene is possibly TRBD1 (5 bases). CDR1 LNHDA and CDR2 SQIVND come from the germline V gene (reference sequence). V was trimmed by 1 base and J by 5 bases, leaving 20 bases between them. CDR3 size: 17 residues. CDR3 loop: CASSIVPGRGMGTEAFF. The CDR3 nucleotides read TGTGCCAGTAGTATAGTCCCCGGTCGGGGGATGGGTACTGAAGCTTTCTTT.

This clone appeared a few times. An end of the junction does not agree with germline; a read error may underlie this. The chain joins TRBV2 to TRBJ2-7, with D possibly matching TRBD1 (6 bases). The CDR3 is made up of 13 amino acids. Germline V gene data show CDR1 as SNHLY and CDR2 as FYNNEI. The CDR3 loop reads CAIIRDNSYEHYF. The CDR3 nucleotides read TGTGCCATCATCCGGGACAACTCCTACGAGCATTACTTC. Using reference TRBV2 and TRBJ2-7 for the parts outside the CDR3, the full variable domain is EPEVTQTPSHQVTQMGQEVILRCVPISNHLYFYWYRQILGQKVEFLVSFYNNEISEKSEIFDDQFSVERPDGSNFTLKIRSTKLEDSAMYFCAIIRDNSYEHYFGPGTRLTVT.

The gene calls are TRBV5-1 and TRBJ2-7; a weak D match, TRBD1 (5 bases). The CDR3 totals 15 residues. Trimming took 0 bases from V and 2 from J, leaving 12 bases between them. Germline V gene lookup returns CDR1 SGHRS and CDR2 YFSETQ. The CDR3 is CASSLGQGLTYEQYF. The CDR3 DNA follows: TGCGCCAGCAGCTTGGGGCAGGGATTGACCTACGAGCAGTACTTC.

This clone was observed a handful of times. In nucleotides, the CDR3 is TGTGCCAGCAGTTACCCCGGGCCCCAGCATTTT. The encoded protein is CASSYPGPQHF. The chain uses TRBV6-5 and TRBJ1-5; D gene ambiguous. The CDR3 covers 11 residues. CDR1 and CDR2 from the germline V gene are MNHEY and SVGAGI. V shed 2 bases and J shed 9 bases, with 5 bases lying between them.

The chain couples TRBV6-1 to TRBJ2-7, with 14 positions matching TRBD2. The germline CDR1 and CDR2 sequences are MNHNS and SASEGT. The CDR3 sequence is 17 residues long. The V and J ends lost 6 bases and 7 bases, in that order; junction bases with no gene match: 14. CDR3 coding DNA: TGTGCCAGCAGGCTGACTAGCGGGAGGGCCGGGGTGGAAGAGCAGTACTTC. It is translated as CASRLTSGRAGVEEQYF.

This clone has just a few counts. A much larger clone sits a single nucleotide away, making a read error possible. A read error is likely, as this CDR3 ends without the conserved phenylalanine or tryptophan. Additional DNA sequences in this sample encode the identical CDR3. The chain carries TRBV18 and TRBJ2-2; the D gene could be TRBD1 or TRBD2 (5 bases each). V lost 4 bases to trimming and J lost 10 bases, with 13 bases between them. The germline V gene encodes CDR1 KGHSH and CDR2 LQKENI. The CDR3 loop spans 13 amino acids. The CDR3 DNA follows: TGTGCCAGCTCACTGCGTCAGGGAGAGGAGCTGTTTTCT. Translated: CASSLRQGEELFS.

Concerning this clone itself: The junction does not match germline at one end; this may be a read error. The chain carries TRBV2 and TRBJ2-2; tentatively, D is TRBD1 or TRBD2 (5 bases each). This CDR3 is 12 amino acids long. Germline CDR1 is SNHLY and CDR2 is FYNNEI. The CDR3 nucleotides are TGTGCCAGCTCCCAGGGCTCCGGGGAGATGTTTTTT. Its translation is CASSQGSGEMFF.